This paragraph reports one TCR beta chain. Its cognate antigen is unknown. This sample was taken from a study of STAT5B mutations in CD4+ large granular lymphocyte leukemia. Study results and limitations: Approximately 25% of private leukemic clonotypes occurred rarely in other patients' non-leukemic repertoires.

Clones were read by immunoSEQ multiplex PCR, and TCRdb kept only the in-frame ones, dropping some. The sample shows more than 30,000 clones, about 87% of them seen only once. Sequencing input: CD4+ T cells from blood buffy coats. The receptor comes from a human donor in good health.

CDR3 DNA: TGTGCCAGCAGTGACCCCAGGCACAATCAGCCCCAGCATTTT. Translated: CASSDPRHNQPQHF. The chain combines TRBV2 with TRBJ1-5; D is ambiguous. Trimming cost V 3 bases and J 3 bases, with 9 bases left between them. The CDR3 totals 14 residues. Germline CDR1 reads SNHLY; CDR2 reads FYNNEI. Looking up the rest from reference TRBV2 and TRBJ1-5 gives the full variable domain: EPEVTQTPSHQVTQMGQEVILRCVPISNHLYFYWYRQILGQKVEFLVSFYNNEISEKSEIFDDQFSVERPDGSNFTLKIRSTKLEDSAMYFCASSDPRHNQPQHFGDGTRLSIL.